The TCR beta chain described here comes from a study of monozygotic twins with inflammatory bowel disease. Whole-study results and caveats: The co-twins with IBD showed lower TCRbeta diversity (inverse Simpson) than their healthy siblings.

Every TCR library consumed approximately 4,000 ng of total RNA. Each CDR3 protein gets one entry in TCRdb, which reprocessed the 5' RACE reads and gives no DNA. This listing includes 400,000 to 500,000 distinct CDR3 sequences. CDR1 is MNHNY and CDR2 is SVGAGI in the germline V gene (reference sequence). The CDR3 has 13 amino acids. About this clonotype itself: The antigen is not known.

The receptor was derived from a human donor with ulcerative colitis or Crohn's disease, or a healthy co-twin of an affected twin (not recorded which). The genes are TRBV6-6 and TRBJ1-1. Sequencing was carried out using blood. The CDR3 sequence is CASSYTDNTEAFF.